This T cell receptor (beta chain) is drawn from a study of cytomegalovirus exposure and HLA in healthy donors. Notes on the study in general: There were around 160 TCR beta chains listed as cytomegalovirus-associated.

Remarks on this clone: The antigen is unknown.

The primer mix had 60 Vbeta and 13 Jbeta primers. The table came from immunoSEQ multiplex PCR; TCRdb's copy has only in-frame clones and leaves some out. The sample consists of around 230,000 clones, 70% to 90% of them appearing once. The V end lost 2 bases, the J end lost 6 bases, and 11 bases lay between the germline ends. The CDR3 totals 14 residues. CDR1 and CDR2 (germline): SGHRS, YFSETQ. The TCR comes from a girl aged 2 to 10 in good health and CMV-seronegative. The chain is built from TRBV5-1 and TRBJ1-4; tentative D call: TRBD1 (6 bases). Sequencing was done on a sample of PBMCs. CDR3 DNA sequence: TGCGCCAGCAGCTTCAGGGAGGGGGATGAAAAACTGTTTTTT. This gives the protein CASSFREGDEKLFF. The full variable domain, rest sourced from reference TRBV5-1 and TRBJ1-4, is KAGVTQTPRYLIKTRGQQVTLSCSPISGHRSVSWYQQTPGQGLQFLFEYFSETQRNKGNFPGRFSGRQFSNSRSEMNVSTLELGDSALYLCASSFREGDEKLFFGSGTQLSVL.